This T cell receptor (beta chain) was identified during a study of T-cell memory formation after mild COVID-19. On the study more broadly: The study found TCR clusters largely donor specific.

The CDR3 consists of 15 residues. The trim removed 5 bases at V and 8 bases at J, leaving 6 bases unmatched. CDR1 and CDR2 (germline): SEHNR, FQNEAQ (reference sequence). This clonotype turned up a few times. What it recognizes is unknown. Study results and caveats: In second-wave clones peaking day 37, SARS-CoV-2 specificity remained unconfirmed. Mostly located in CM and EM were contracting CD4+ clones, with contracting CD8+ clones located in EMRA.

5'RACE, which relied on constant-segment primers, yielded TCR alpha and TCR beta cDNA libraries carrying sample barcodes and UMIs. TCRdb fed the 5' RACE reads into MiXCR, producing one record per CDR3 protein. This repertoire shows about 410,000 distinct CDR3 sequences, about 20% found once; its top ten account for about 22%. J is TRBJ1-6 and V is TRBV7-9; 10 nucleotides agree with TRBD1. The clonotype comes from a man younger than 35 who had mild COVID-19 (a few samples of this study predate the infection). Cell type and time point are not known. Sequenced sample: PBMCs or a T cell subset sorted from them (not recorded which). CDR3 loop: CASSRRDRGHSPLHF. The CDR3 nucleotides are TGTGCCAGCAGCCGCCGGGACAGGGGTCATTCACCCCTCCACTTT. Full variable domain (rest looked up from reference TRBV7-9 and TRBJ1-6): DTGVSQNPRHKITKRGQNVTFRCDPISEHNRLYWYRQTLGQGPEFLTYFQNEAQLEKSRLLSDRFSAERPKGSFSTLEIQRTEQGDSAMYLCASSRRDRGHSPLHFGNGTRLTVT.